This T cell receptor beta chain was retrieved from a study of a mutant IDH1 vaccine in newly diagnosed glioma. Looking at the study overall: Vaccination of patients was performed eight times, in weeks 1, 3, 5, 7, 11, 15, 19 and 23. Patients previously underwent radiotherapy, temozolomide, or both, and most underwent both. Sex among treated patients split around 62% male, approximately 38% female; mean age was roughly 42 years. Vaccine administration was initiated 4-6 weeks following radiotherapy alone, or with temozolomide cycles.

Sequenced by immunoSEQ multiplex PCR; TCRdb stores in-frame clones only, minus some. The data contain 25,000 to 30,000 clones, around 80% of them seen just once; the ten biggest clones take up roughly 18%. Described time point: week 23, last vaccination. Doses consisted of 300 ug of mutant IDH1 20-mer peptide each, paired with topical imiquimod. This clone has just a few counts. Its antigen is unknown. This specimen was PBMCs, taken from a glioma patient whose treatment included an IDH1 peptide vaccine. The receptor was derived from a woman younger than 45 with glioma.

This CDR3 reads CASSLNGRGRGALGYTF. CDR3 nucleotide sequence: TGTGCCAGCAGCTTAAATGGGCGTGGTCGGGGGGCTCTCGGCTACACCTTC. The rearrangement uses TRBV5-4 and TRBJ1-2, with D possibly being TRBD1 (6 bases). V lost 2 bases and J lost 8, with 25 bases in between. Germline CDR1 and CDR2: SGHNT and YYREEE (reference sequence). CDR3 length equals 17 residues.